This T cell receptor beta chain was sequenced during a study of control samples from healthy donors and cancer patients. Worth noting for this clone: This same CDR3 is encoded by further DNA sequences in the sample.

Trimming stripped 0 bases from V and 7 bases from J, with 7 bases between. The CDR3 is made up of 13 amino acids. Germline V lookup: CDR1 SGHAT, CDR2 FQNNGV. The method was immunoSEQ multiplex PCR; TCRdb's version includes in-frame clones alone and lacks a portion of them. Counted here are tens of thousands of clones, roughly 86% occurring once; the ten biggest clones make up around 1.3%. Material for sequencing was blood. The chain recombines TRBV11-2 with TRBJ2-4; D uncertain. This TCR was sampled from a woman between 50 and 59 years old in good health. The CDR3 sequence is CASSLDRRNIQYF. DNA for the CDR3: TGTGCCAGCAGCTTAGACAGAAGGAACATTCAGTACTTC.